Below, 31 T cell receptor beta chains from the same sample are listed, as sequenced in a study of T-cell memory formation after mild COVID-19. One entry per CDR3 protein, called by TCRdb with MiXCR from the 5' RACE reads. The sample holds roughly 300,000 distinct CDR3 sequences, approximately 15% seen once. Sequences were obtained from PBMCs or a T cell subset sorted from them (not recorded which). Every receptor here comes from a man aged 18-30 years who had mild COVID-19 (a few samples of this study predate the infection). Cell type and time point are not known.

CDR3 sequence reads: CASSQDMGRRAKNIQYF. The CDR3 coding sequence is TGCGCCAGCAGCCAAGATATGGGACGTAGGGCCAAAAACATTCAGTACTTC. The chain recombines TRBV4-1 with TRBJ2-4; either TRBD1 or TRBD2 may supply D (5 bases each). This CDR3 is 17 amino acids long. The V end was cut by 0 bases, the J end by 1 base, with 13 bases between. In germline, CDR1 is MGHRA, CDR2 YSYEKL.

The chain joins TRBV7-4 to TRBJ2-4; TRBD1 matches 12 bases. CDR1 and CDR2 from the germline V gene are SGHVT and SQSDAQ. The CDR3 loop spans 20 amino acids. The junction had 17 bases not matched to a gene; V was cut back by 5 bases and J by 3 bases. Here the CDR3 reads CASSRNDRDRGPLDKNIQYF. CDR3 DNA: TGTGCCAGCAGCAGAAACGACCGGGACAGGGGGCCTCTTGACAAAAACATTCAGTACTTC. Complete variable domain (other parts from reference TRBV7-4 and TRBJ2-4): GAGVSQSPRYKVAKRGRDVALRCDSISGHVTLYWYRQTLGQGSEVLTYSQSDAQRDKSGRPSGRFSAERPERSVSTLKIQRTEQGDSAVYLCASSRNDRDRGPLDKNIQYFGAGTRLSVL.

This chain's CDR3 is CASSSLPTLDRSTEAFF. CDR3 in DNA: TGCGCCAGCAGCTCGCTTCCCACCCTCGATCGGAGCACTGAAGCTTTCTTT. The V and J genes are TRBV5-1 and TRBJ1-1; D gene unclear. Germline lookup yields CDR1 SGHRS and CDR2 YFSETQ. Trimming cost V 3 bases and J 4 bases, with 22 bases left between them. This CDR3 has 17 amino acids.

This clonotype came up many times. The CDR3, as DNA: TGCGCCAGCAGCCTGGACAGGGGGCAAGGGGAGCTGTTTTTT. Translated: CASSLDRGQGELFF. This chain links TRBV5-1 with TRBJ2-2, with TRBD1 matching over 11 bases. This CDR3 comprises 14 residues. CDR1 and CDR2 from the germline V gene are SGHRS and YFSETQ. Trimming removed 4 bases from V and 8 bases from J; junction bases left unmatched: 4.

At least ten counts were recorded for this clonotype. The V call is TRBV3-1, the J call TRBJ2-7; D unclear. V lost 5 bases and J lost 0, with 5 bases in between. Germline CDR1 reads LGHDT; CDR2 reads YNNKEL (reference sequence). This CDR3 has 12 residues. The CDR3, as DNA: TGTGCCAGCAGCTCTTACTCCTACGAGCAGTACTTC. Protein: CASSSYSYEQYF.

Details on this clonotype: The junction and the germline gene differ at one end; a read error may be behind it. V is TRBV7-9 and J is TRBJ2-5; 7 bases are shared with TRBD1. CDR3 length: 13 amino acids. Germline lookup yields CDR1 SEHNR and CDR2 FQNEAQ (reference sequence). DNA of the CDR3: TGTGCCAGCAGCTTAGATGGGACAGCATTCCTCCATTTC. Translation gives CASSLDGTAFLHF.

This clonotype was found a few times. V is TRBV7-7 and J is TRBJ2-5; tentatively, D is TRBD1 (5 bases). The CDR3 is 16 residues long. The germline CDR1 and CDR2 sequences are SSHAT and FNYEAQ (reference sequence). The V and J ends lost 0 bases and 1 base respectively, with 12 bases between them. CDR3 bases: TGTGCCAGCAGCTTAGCGCCAACAGGCTCCCAAGAGACCCAGTACTTC. Translated, it gives CASSLAPTGSQETQYF.

This clonotype was observed many times. V gene TRBV18 combines with J gene TRBJ2-3; D may be TRBD2 (6 bases). Germline-derived CDR1 and CDR2 are KGHSH and LQKENI. This CDR3 comprises 15 residues. Between the trimmed V and J ends, which lost 1 base and 4 bases, there was a span of 12 bases. The CDR3 DNA is TGTGCCAGCTCACCACGGGCTAGCGTGGCAGATACGCAGTATTTT. As protein: CASSPRASVADTQYF.

The V and J genes are TRBV5-1 and TRBJ2-3; 9 nucleotides agree with TRBD2. The V segment lost 0 bases and the J segment 2 bases; nucleotides outside the gene matches: 1. Germline CDR1 and CDR2: SGHRS and YFSETQ. CDR3 length: 15 amino acids. The CDR3 reads CASSLERGVTDTQYF. The CDR3 nucleotides are TGCGCCAGCAGCTTGGAGCGGGGGGTCACAGATACGCAGTATTTT. The complete variable domain, with remaining parts taken from reference TRBV5-1 and TRBJ2-3, reads KAGVTQTPRYLIKTRGQQVTLSCSPISGHRSVSWYQQTPGQGLQFLFEYFSETQRNKGNFPGRFSGRQFSNSRSEMNVSTLELGDSALYLCASSLERGVTDTQYFGPGTRLTVL.

This clonotype occurred a few times. V usage is TRBV5-6 and J usage is TRBJ1-1; TRBD1 aligns across 8 bases. Germline lookup yields CDR1 SGHDT and CDR2 YYEEEE. V gave up 4 bases and J gave up 11 bases; unmatched junction bases: 10. There are 13 residues in the CDR3. The CDR3 protein is CASSPRRTGKAFF. As DNA, the CDR3 is TGTGCCAGCAGCCCCCGGAGGACAGGGAAGGCTTTCTTT. The entire variable domain, with the rest obtained from reference TRBV5-6 and TRBJ1-1, is as follows: DAGVTQSPTHLIKTRGQQVTLRCSPKSGHDTVSWYQQALGQGPQFIFQYYEEEERQRGNFPDRFSGHQFPNYSSELNVNALLLGDSALYLCASSPRRTGKAFFGQGTRLTVV.

The chain is built from TRBV19 and TRBJ1-5; D unclear. The V end lost 3 bases, the J end lost 7 bases, and 31 bases lay between the germline ends. Germline V lookup: CDR1 LNHDA, CDR2 SQIVND (reference sequence). The CDR3 is made up of 20 amino acids. CDR3 protein: CASSIWLRSAGTRREQPQHF. In DNA, the CDR3 is TGTGCCAGTAGTATTTGGTTGCGTTCGGCAGGAACCCGGAGAGAGCAGCCCCAGCATTTT.

This clonotype was observed many times. This rearrangement joins TRBV7-9 to TRBJ2-1; the D gene is possibly TRBD1 (5 bases). The CDR3 length is 15 residues. Germline values: CDR1 SEHNR, CDR2 FQNEAQ (reference sequence). V lost 4 bases and J lost 8, with 18 bases in between. The CDR3 sequence is CASSSEVAGFDEQFF. In DNA form, the CDR3 reads TGTGCCAGCAGCTCAGAGGTGGCAGGGTTCGATGAGCAGTTCTTC.

The chain employs TRBV12-3 or TRBV12-4 and TRBJ2-3; TRBD1 agrees at 8 bases. The CDR3 contains 16 residues. The trim removed 8 bases at V and 1 base at J, leaving 11 bases unmatched. The CDR3 DNA reads as TGTGCCAGCGGTCTCGGCCAGGGGGCTGGCACAGATACGCAGTATTTT. Amino acids: CASGLGQGAGTDTQYF.

The chain carries TRBV27 and TRBJ1-4; possibly TRBD1 for D (6 bases). This CDR3 is built from 17 residues. V lost 4 bases to trimming and J lost 5 bases, with 20 bases between them. Germline CDR1 reads MNHEY; CDR2 reads SMNVEV (reference sequence). DNA for the CDR3: TGTGCCAGCAGTTCGGACAGATTTAGGGGTCGGAATGAAAAACTGTTTTTT. It specifies CASSSDRFRGRNEKLFF.

Notes on this clonotype: The junction differs from germline at one of its ends, possibly a read error. The V call is TRBV4-3, the J call TRBJ2-3, with unresolved D. The CDR3 has 14 amino acids. Germline CDR1 reads LGHNA; CDR2 reads YSLEER. The CDR3 DNA sequence: TGCACCAGCAGCCAAGGGCAGTCCACAGATACGCAGTATTTT. Amino acids: CTSSQGQSTDTQYF.

A few counts support this clonotype. The J gene is TRBJ1-2, the V gene TRBV7-2, with TRBD1 identical over 10 bases. J was trimmed by 4 bases and V by 5 bases; bases with no gene match: 13. CDR3 length: 17 amino acids. Germline V gives CDR1 SGHTA, CDR2 FQGNSA. CDR3 protein: CASSPTYPGQGSYGYTF. For the CDR3, the DNA is TGTGCCAGCAGCCCGACGTATCCGGGACAGGGGAGCTATGGCTACACCTTC.

This clonotype was picked up a small number of times. This chain joins TRBV6-2 or TRBV6-3 and TRBJ1-5; tentative D call: TRBD1 (6 bases). V lost 7 bases and J lost 7, with 17 bases in between. This CDR3 spans 14 amino acids. The V gene's germline CDR1 is MNHEY and CDR2 SVGEGT. The CDR3 sequence is CASTPGVPRQPQHF. DNA for the CDR3: TGTGCCAGCACCCCAGGGGTCCCGCGGCAGCCCCAGCATTTT.

This clonotype appeared a few times. The chain uses TRBV21-1 and TRBJ2-1. TRBV21-1 is labeled a pseudogene. CDR3 length equals 13 residues. DNA of the CDR3: TGTGCCACGCAGGGGGTGGGTTACAATGAGCAGTTCTTC. It yields the protein CATQGVGYNEQFF.

This clonotype was observed at least ten times. V and J are TRBV5-1 and TRBJ2-3; the match to TRBD2 covers 8 bases. J was trimmed by 0 bases and V by 3 bases; bases with no gene match: 3. This CDR3 region has 15 residues. Germline CDR1 reads SGHRS; CDR2 reads YFSETQ. The DNA of the CDR3 is TGCGCCAGCAGCTCAGTAGCGGGGAGCACAGATACGCAGTATTTT. As protein: CASSSVAGSTDTQYF. Supplemented by reference TRBV5-1 and TRBJ2-3, the full variable domain reads KAGVTQTPRYLIKTRGQQVTLSCSPISGHRSVSWYQQTPGQGLQFLFEYFSETQRNKGNFPGRFSGRQFSNSRSEMNVSTLELGDSALYLCASSSVAGSTDTQYFGPGTRLTVL.

V usage is TRBV4-1 and J usage is TRBJ2-4; a weak D match, TRBD2 (6 bases). Germline lookup yields CDR1 MGHRA and CDR2 YSYEKL. The ends were cut back, 3 bases at V and 8 bases at J, with 14 bases in the middle. This CDR3 comprises 14 residues. The DNA of the CDR3 is TGCGCCAGCAGCCACCCTACTAGCCCGGACATTCAGTACTTC. Its translation: CASSHPTSPDIQYF.

This chain's CDR3 is CASSRTGTGNQPQHF. CDR3 in DNA: TGTGCCAGCAGCCGGACAGGGACCGGCAATCAGCCCCAGCATTTT. The gene calls are TRBV2 and TRBJ1-5, with 8 bases lining up with TRBD1. CDR1 is SNHLY, CDR2 FYNNEI, per germline. Unmatched junction bases numbered 6, after V lost 6 bases and J lost 2 bases. The CDR3 length is 15 residues.

The sample holds a few counts of this clonotype. The J gene is TRBJ2-1, the V gene TRBV5-1, with 9 bases fitting TRBD2. Per germline, CDR1 SGHRS and CDR2 YFSETQ. This CDR3 has 15 amino acids. J lost 7 bases, V lost 4 bases, and 9 bases had no gene match. The CDR3 loop reads CASSPRLAEKNEQFF. For the CDR3, the DNA is TGCGCCAGCAGCCCCAGACTAGCGGAGAAGAATGAGCAGTTCTTC.

V is TRBV5-1 and J is TRBJ2-3; tentative D call: TRBD1 (6 bases). The ends were cut back, 0 bases at V and 5 bases at J, with 10 bases in the middle. The germline gives CDR1 SGHRS, CDR2 YFSETQ. The CDR3 has 14 residues. CDR3 sequence reads: CASSLDRAVDTQYF. Here the CDR3 DNA reads TGCGCCAGCAGCTTGGACAGGGCGGTAGATACGCAGTATTTT.

This clonotype was counted a few times. The chain combines TRBV9 with TRBJ2-3; D ambiguous. The CDR3 covers 15 residues. Germline V gives CDR1 SGDLS, CDR2 YYNGEE. Trimming removed 0 bases from V and 2 bases from J, with 10 bases in between. This CDR3 reads CASSVGQASTDTQYF. The CDR3 bases are TGTGCCAGCAGCGTAGGGCAGGCCTCCACAGATACGCAGTATTTT. The entire variable domain, with the rest obtained from reference TRBV9 and TRBJ2-3, is as follows: DSGVTQTPKHLITATGQRVTLRCSPRSGDLSVYWYQQSLDQGLQFLIQYYNGEERAKGNILERFSAQQFPDLHSELNLSSLELGDSALYFCASSVGQASTDTQYFGPGTRLTVL.

The rearrangement uses TRBV7-9 and TRBJ2-7; TRBD1 matches 12 bases. CDR1 and CDR2 from the germline V gene are SEHNR and FQNEAQ (reference sequence). Unmatched junction bases numbered 9, after V lost 8 bases and J lost 7 bases. The CDR3 is made up of 14 amino acids. CDR3: CASSRDRGPGEQYV. As DNA, the CDR3 is TGTGCCAGCTCCCGGGACAGGGGGCCAGGAGAGCAGTACGTC.

This clonotype occurred a few times. The chain joins TRBV12-5 to TRBJ2-3; 15 nucleotides agree with TRBD2. Germline CDR1 reads LGHNT; CDR2 reads FRNRAP. The CDR3 spans 18 residues. With V trimmed by 6 bases and J by 0 bases, 7 bases remained unmatched. Here the CDR3 DNA reads TGTGCTAGTGGCACCGGACTAGCGGGGGGGGTTAGCACAGATACGCAGTATTTT. Residues: CASGTGLAGGVSTDTQYF.

With respect to this clonotype: A much larger clone sits a single nucleotide away, making a read error possible. CDR3: CSVEDQGSQPCEQYF. CDR3 nucleotide sequence: TGCAGCGTTGAAGATCAGGGGTCTCAACCCTGCGAGCAGTACTTC. The chain combines TRBV29-1 with TRBJ2-7; weak D call: TRBD1 (6 bases). V was clipped by 0 bases and J by 6 bases, with 18 bases between them. The CDR3 is 15 amino acids. Germline assignment: CDR1 SQVTM and CDR2 ANQGSEA.

In this sample, this clonotype turned up many times. V is TRBV6-5 and J is TRBJ2-2, with 8 bases aligning to TRBD2. From germline, CDR1 is MNHEY and CDR2 SVGAGI. V was pared by 6 bases and J by 1 base, with 1 base of the junction left unmatched. The CDR3 loop spans 14 amino acids. CDR3 in amino acids: CASRSGGNTGELFF. The CDR3 DNA is TGTGCCAGCAGAAGCGGGGGGAACACCGGGGAGCTGTTTTTT.

This clonotype was counted a few times. This rearrangement joins TRBV6-2 or TRBV6-3 to TRBJ2-5; D unresolved. The germline CDR1 and CDR2 sequences are MNHEY and SVGEGT. The CDR3 has 12 amino acids. Trimming stripped 6 bases from V and 3 bases from J, with 8 bases between. The CDR3 nucleotides read TGTGCCAGCAGGCGTTCAGAAGAGACCCAGTACTTC. Encoded protein: CASRRSEETQYF.

The chain carries TRBV20-1 and TRBJ2-5; possibly TRBD2 for D (6 bases). The CDR3 is made up of 13 amino acids. Germline CDR1 and CDR2: DFQATT and SNEGSKA (reference sequence). Trimming pared 3 bases from V and 5 bases from J, leaving 13 bases between. CDR3 sequence reads: CSASRGYNETQYF. CDR3 DNA sequence: TGCAGTGCTAGTCGGGGGTACAACGAGACCCAGTACTTC.

The V gene is TRBV9, the J gene TRBJ1-2; no definite D call. This CDR3 has 15 amino acids. Germline V CDR1 and CDR2: SGDLS, YYNGEE. V was clipped by 3 bases and J by 6 bases, with 18 bases between them. CDR3 nucleotides: TGTGCCAGCAGCGGCGCCCGGGATAGTAGTCATGGCTACACCTTC. This translates into CASSGARDSSHGYTF.